This entry lists 20 T cell receptor beta chains sequenced from one sample in a study of cytomegalovirus exposure and HLA in healthy donors. Measured with immunoSEQ multiplex PCR; TCRdb has only the in-frame clones, and not every one. Counted here are approximately 100,000 clones, about nine tenths occurring once; the ten biggest clones make up roughly 2.2%. The specimen sequenced was PBMCs. The receptor set was obtained from a woman younger than 35 in good health and CMV-seronegative.

The CDR3 loop reads CASSLSSRETQYF. The CDR3 DNA is TGTGCCAGCAGCTTATCTAGCCGAGAGACCCAGTACTTC. The rearrangement links TRBV13 to TRBJ2-5; the D gene is possibly TRBD2 (5 bases). Germline-derived CDR1 and CDR2 are PRHDT and FYEKMQ (reference sequence). V gave up 2 bases and J gave up 4 bases, with 8 bases separating them. CDR3 length equals 13 residues. Supplemented by reference TRBV13 and TRBJ2-5, the full variable domain reads AAGVIQSPRHLIKEKRETATLKCYPIPRHDTVYWYQQGPGQDPQFLISFYEKMQSDKGSIPDRFSAQQFSDYHSELNMSSLELGDSALYFCASSLSSRETQYFGPGTRLLVL.

For the CDR3, the DNA is TGTGCCAGCGATAACCCCACCCCAACCCACCTCGCGACAGGGGAAGAGACCCAGTACTTC. Protein sequence: CASDNPTPTHLATGEETQYF. The chain carries TRBV5-4 and TRBJ2-5; 8 nucleotides agree with TRBD1. Germline loops: CDR1 SGHNT, CDR2 YYREEE (reference sequence). The CDR3 length is 20 residues. After removal of 7 bases from V and 3 bases from J, the junction contained 26 bases not matched to a gene.

This rearrangement joins TRBV4-3 to TRBJ2-2, with TRBD1 matching 10 bases. Germline CDR1 and CDR2: LGHNA and YSLEER. This CDR3 spans 17 amino acids. Losses at the gene ends were 4 bases for V and 7 bases for J; bases not matched to a gene: 12. CDR3 protein: CASSRDYGQGGVGELFF. Written as DNA, the CDR3 is TGCGCCAGCAGCCGCGACTATGGACAGGGGGGCGTCGGGGAGCTGTTTTTT.

The CDR3 reads CASSLVIGGRQGTYEQYF. As DNA, the CDR3 is TGCGCCAGCAGCCTCGTCATTGGGGGCCGACAGGGCACCTACGAGCAGTACTTC. The chain combines TRBV4-3 with TRBJ2-7, with 7 positions matching TRBD1. This CDR3 has 18 amino acids. Per the germline V gene, CDR1 is LGHNA and CDR2 is YSLEER. The J segment lost 2 bases and the V segment lost 4 bases, leaving 17 bases of the junction unmatched.

DNA for the CDR3: TGTGCCAGCAGCTTCGGGACGGAGGGAATCTACAATGAGCAGTTCTTC. It codes for CASSFGTEGIYNEQFF. The J gene is TRBJ2-1, the V gene TRBV5-6; TRBD2 might be the D (6 bases). CDR1 is SGHDT and CDR2 is YYEEEE in the germline V gene. CDR3 length: 16 amino acids. V lost 2 bases to trimming and J lost 3 bases, with 15 bases between them.

The chain combines TRBV6-4 with TRBJ2-3; 12 positions agree with TRBD2. The CDR3 sequence is 18 residues long. Germline CDR1 and CDR2: MRHNA and SNTAGT. The V and J ends lost 0 bases and 2 bases, in that order; junction bases with no gene match: 6. This CDR3 is CASSDSTGLAGYTDTQYF. Here the CDR3 DNA reads TGTGCCAGCAGTGACTCTACGGGACTAGCGGGTTACACAGATACGCAGTATTTT.

The rearrangement links TRBV2 to TRBJ1-4; D not resolved. With 2 bases removed from V and 13 bases from J, the gap between germline ends came to 11 bases. CDR1 is SNHLY, CDR2 FYNNEI, per germline. The CDR3 consists of 12 residues. The chain's CDR3 is CASSEKGVRLFF. The CDR3, as DNA: TGTGCCAGCAGTGAAAAGGGAGTTCGACTGTTTTTT.

The chain uses TRBV20-1 and TRBJ1-2; D not certain. This CDR3 region has 11 residues. Per the germline V gene, CDR1 is DFQATT and CDR2 is SNEGSKA (reference sequence). Trimming left V 3 bases short and J 3 bases short, with 5 bases between. DNA of the CDR3: TGCAGTGCTAGTTCAGACTATGGCTACACCTTC. It encodes CSASSDYGYTF.

This chain connects TRBV28 to TRBJ1-5, with D perhaps TRBD1 (6 bases). The CDR3 spans 14 residues. CDR1 is MDHEN, CDR2 SYDVKM, per germline. With 5 bases removed from V and 3 bases from J, the gap between germline ends came to 11 bases. The CDR3 region is CASSPDRSNQPQHF. The CDR3 DNA reads as TGTGCCAGCAGTCCGGACAGATCCAATCAGCCCCAGCATTTT.

This chain links TRBV30 with TRBJ1-1; D not resolved. The V end was cut by 8 bases, the J end by 0 bases, with 13 bases between. The CDR3 contains 13 residues. Germline CDR1 GTSNPN, CDR2 SVGIG (reference sequence). This CDR3 is CARRPNMNTEAFF. In DNA form, the CDR3 reads TGTGCCCGCAGGCCTAACATGAACACTGAAGCTTTCTTT.

A remark on this clone: Because the CDR3's place on the DNA is in doubt, the DNA is left out and the CDR3 is given as listed by TCRdb. The chain couples TRBV28 to TRBJ1-2; TRBD1 is taken as the D call from the table, unchecked against the DNA. Including both end residues, the CDR3 is 13 amino acids long. From germline, CDR1 is MDHEN and CDR2 SYDVKM. The CDR3 reads CASSAYPVGTGNF.

There are a few counts of this clone. The chain is built from TRBV28 and TRBJ2-1, with 10 positions matching TRBD2. There are 15 residues in the CDR3. Germline trimming cut 6 bases from V and 4 bases from J; bases unmatched to any gene: 6. Germline values: CDR1 MDHEN, CDR2 SYDVKM. The CDR3 region is CASRPTSGAYNEQFF. CDR3 nucleotides: TGTGCCAGCAGGCCAACTAGCGGGGCGTACAATGAGCAGTTCTTC.

The V call is TRBV6-1, the J call TRBJ2-1, with TRBD2 matching 9 bases. The CDR3 length is 16 residues. CDR1 is MNHNS, CDR2 SASEGT, per germline. Germline trimming cut 5 bases from V and 5 bases from J; bases unmatched to any gene: 10. This CDR3 reads CASSQVRASGDNEQFF. Here the CDR3 DNA reads TGTGCCAGCAGTCAAGTTAGGGCTAGCGGGGACAATGAGCAGTTCTTC.

J is TRBJ2-3 and V is TRBV7-3; the match to TRBD2 covers 13 bases. V lost 5 bases to trimming and J lost 5 bases; unmatched junction nucleotides: 4. The CDR3 contains 15 residues. Germline CDR1 is SGHTA and CDR2 is FQGTGA. CDR3: CASSPGLAGEDTQYF. CDR3 in DNA: TGTGCCAGCAGCCCCGGACTAGCGGGGGAAGATACGCAGTATTTT.

The chain combines TRBV19 with TRBJ2-7; 9 bases are shared with TRBD2. The V segment lost 2 bases and the J segment 4 bases; nucleotides outside the gene matches: 6. There are 15 residues in the CDR3. Looked up from germline, CDR1 is LNHDA and CDR2 is SQIVND (reference sequence). CDR3 sequence: CASSITVAGGYEQYF. CDR3 coding DNA: TGTGCCAGTAGTATAACAGTGGCGGGAGGGTACGAGCAGTACTTC.

This rearrangement joins TRBV6-1 to TRBJ1-1; no clear D. This CDR3 comprises 14 residues. Trimming stripped 7 bases from V and 0 bases from J, with 12 bases between. Germline CDR1 reads MNHNS; CDR2 reads SASEGT. CDR3 sequence reads: CASTVLRMNTEAFF. For the CDR3, the DNA is TGTGCCAGCACGGTTCTACGAATGAACACTGAAGCTTTCTTT.

This chain joins TRBV6-5 and TRBJ2-7; a possible D gene is TRBD1 (6 bases). V shed 6 bases and J shed 0 bases, with 15 bases lying between them. Per germline, CDR1 MNHEY and CDR2 SVGAGI. This CDR3 region has 15 residues. DNA of the CDR3: TGTGCCAGCAGGCCCAATTCAGGGGCCTCCTACGAGCAGTACTTC. Amino acid sequence: CASRPNSGASYEQYF.

The table lists this clone with many counts. The chain carries TRBV14 and TRBJ2-1; 8 bases line up with TRBD2. CDR1 SGHDN and CDR2 FVKESK come from the germline V gene. With V trimmed by 4 bases and J by 1 base, 6 bases remained unmatched. The CDR3 has 16 residues. CDR3 in amino acids: CASSPNTSGSYNEQFF. The CDR3 DNA is TGTGCCAGCAGCCCGAATACTAGCGGATCCTACAATGAGCAGTTCTTC.

The sample holds a few counts of this clone. V gene TRBV4-2 combines with J gene TRBJ2-1, with 11 bases lining up with TRBD1. The CDR3 extends over 16 amino acids. With 0 bases clipped from V and 3 bases from J, the junction kept 1 base outside the gene matches. Germline CDR1 reads LGHNA; CDR2 reads YNFKEQ. The CDR3 sequence: CASSQDGTGGYNEQFF. The CDR3 nucleotides are TGTGCCAGCAGCCAAGATGGGACAGGGGGCTACAATGAGCAGTTCTTC.

V and J are TRBV28 and TRBJ2-3, with a tentative D call TRBD2 (6 bases). The CDR3 length is 16 residues. Germline lookup yields CDR1 MDHEN and CDR2 SYDVKM. V was trimmed by 0 bases and J by 5 bases, leaving 15 bases between them. The CDR3, as DNA: TGTGCCAGCAGTTTATGGGAGGAGGGGAGTGGAGATACGCAGTATTTT. It is translated as CASSLWEEGSGDTQYF.